The 30 T cell receptor beta chains below were found in one sample sequenced in a study of cytomegalovirus exposure and HLA in healthy donors. Amplification used 60 Vbeta primers and 13 Jbeta primers. Assay used: immunoSEQ multiplex PCR; TCRdb lists only in-frame clones, some missing. The sample contains under 150,000 clones, 65% to 85% of which appear only once. Sequencing was performed on PBMCs. Receptors originate from a woman aged 40 to 50 in good health and CMV-seropositive.

V gene TRBV9 combines with J gene TRBJ1-1, with 7 bases that match TRBD1. V shed 2 bases and J 6 bases; nucleotides not matched to a gene: 7. The CDR3 has 14 amino acids. The germline V gene encodes CDR1 SGDLS and CDR2 YYNGEE. In nucleotides, the CDR3 is TGTGCCAGCAGCGTGGAACTGGACAGGTCTGAAGCTTTCTTT. Translation: CASSVELDRSEAFF.

The chain links TRBV19 to TRBJ2-3, with a possible D match to TRBD1 (6 bases). Germline loops: CDR1 LNHDA, CDR2 SQIVND (reference sequence). The CDR3 runs 13 residues. V was clipped by 3 bases and J by 4 bases, with 8 bases between them. CDR3 in amino acids: CASSIQGPDTQYF. In DNA form, the CDR3 reads TGTGCCAGTAGTATTCAGGGGCCAGATACGCAGTATTTT.

DNA of the CDR3: TGTGCCAGCAGACAGAGCCTCACAGATACGCAGTATTTT. It is translated as CASRQSLTDTQYF. J is TRBJ2-3 and V is TRBV6-1; D gene ambiguous. Germline CDR1 reads MNHNS; CDR2 reads SASEGT. This CDR3 spans 13 amino acids. V was shortened by 6 bases and J by 2 bases, with 9 bases between the two germline ends.

This clone appeared a few times. The V and J genes are TRBV30 and TRBJ2-5, with 9 bases matching TRBD1. Judging by the DNA end, TRBJ2-7 fits better; the J call may be wrong. The CDR3 is made up of 13 amino acids. Germline CDR1 GTSNPN, CDR2 SVGIG (reference sequence). CDR3: CAWSGQGGYEQYF. The CDR3 nucleotides are TGTGCCTGGAGTGGACAGGGGGGGTACGAGCAGTACTTC.

The genes are TRBV15 and TRBJ2-5, with 8 bases identical to TRBD1. Trimming at V came to 4 bases and at J to 5 bases, leaving 6 bases not matched to a gene. From germline, CDR1 is LNHNV and CDR2 YYDKDF (reference sequence). CDR3 size: 14 residues. For the CDR3, the DNA is TGTGCCACCAGCAAGGACAGGGTGAGGGAGACCCAGTACTTC. It encodes CATSKDRVRETQYF.

The rearrangement joins TRBV6-6 to TRBJ1-5, with 9 bases aligning to TRBD1. Germline V gene lookup returns CDR1 MNHNY and CDR2 SVGAGI (reference sequence). The CDR3 contains 14 residues. V dropped 7 bases and J dropped 4; count of bases not matched to a gene: 5. CDR3 region: CASKGQGRNQPQHF. DNA of the CDR3: TGTGCCAGCAAAGGACAGGGGCGTAATCAGCCCCAGCATTTT.

This chain links TRBV10-3 with TRBJ1-3; D is uncertain. Trimming stripped 5 bases from V and 0 bases from J, with 14 bases between. There are 16 residues in the CDR3. From germline, CDR1 is ENHRY and CDR2 SYGVKD. CDR3 bases: TGTGCCATCAGTTCCGCCGGTCCAAGCTCTGGAAACACCATATATTTT. Protein: CAISSAGPSSGNTIYF.

Concerning this clone itself: One junction end disagrees with the germline gene, perhaps due to a read error. The rearrangement joins TRBV15 to TRBJ2-3; 10 bases match TRBD2. The germline CDR1 and CDR2 sequences are LNHNV and YYDKDF (reference sequence). CDR3 size: 12 residues. Here the CDR3 reads CATSRLLAGPFF. In nucleotides, the CDR3 is TGTGCCACCAGCAGATTACTAGCGGGACCGTTCTTT.

J is TRBJ2-5 and V is TRBV28; 10 bases are shared with TRBD2. Germline CDR1 MDHEN, CDR2 SYDVKM. With V trimmed by 7 bases and J by 9 bases, 14 bases remained unmatched. The CDR3 consists of 15 residues. CDR3: CASTRASGSGPAQYF. The CDR3 DNA follows: TGTGCCAGCACTAGGGCTAGCGGGAGTGGACCCGCCCAGTACTTC.

The chain carries TRBV2 and TRBJ2-2; tentative D call: TRBD2 (5 bases). The CDR3 is 15 residues long. CDR1 SNHLY and CDR2 FYNNEI come from the germline V gene. Deletions cut 7 bases from V and 6 bases from J, with 18 bases between. The CDR3, as DNA: TGTGCCAGCACCTCGCGGACCAACGGGGCCGGGGAGCTGTTTTTT. This sequence encodes CASTSRTNGAGELFF.

The rearrangement uses TRBV27 and TRBJ1-1, with D possibly matching TRBD1 (6 bases). The germline V gene encodes CDR1 MNHEY and CDR2 SMNVEV (reference sequence). V lost 5 bases to trimming and J lost 6 bases, with 16 bases between them. The CDR3 covers 14 residues. In DNA, the CDR3 is TGTGCCAGCAGTCGGTACAGGGCCGAGGCTGAAGCTTTCTTT. Its translation: CASSRYRAEAEAFF.

V and J are TRBV5-1 and TRBJ1-5; 8 bases are a match to TRBD1. The germline gives CDR1 SGHRS, CDR2 YFSETQ. This CDR3 region has 14 residues. Unmatched junction bases numbered 3, after V lost 2 bases and J lost 5 bases. The CDR3 reads CASSFGQGDQPQHF. CDR3 DNA sequence: TGCGCCAGCAGCTTCGGACAGGGTGATCAGCCCCAGCATTTT.

The J gene is TRBJ2-7, the V gene TRBV28; possible D gene TRBD1, 5 bases. Per germline, CDR1 MDHEN and CDR2 SYDVKM. The CDR3 consists of 13 residues. V was shortened by 7 bases and J by 0 bases, with 10 bases between the two germline ends. CDR3 protein: CASTTDSSYEQYF. The CDR3 nucleotides are TGTGCCAGCACCACCGACAGCTCCTACGAGCAGTACTTC.

In DNA form, the CDR3 reads TGTGCCAGCAGCTTGGACAGAGGCTACGAGCAGTACTTC. Protein: CASSLDRGYEQYF. The J gene is TRBJ2-7, the V gene TRBV6-5; a possible D gene is TRBD1 (6 bases). From germline, CDR1 is MNHEY and CDR2 SVGAGI. This CDR3 has 13 residues. Trimming pared 6 bases from V and 3 bases from J, leaving 12 bases between.

The genes are TRBV27 and TRBJ2-7; 7 bases match TRBD1. Losses at the gene ends were 6 bases for V and 5 bases for J; bases not matched to a gene: 10. Germline V gene sequence: CDR1 MNHEY, CDR2 SMNVEV (reference sequence). This CDR3 has 14 amino acids. The CDR3 DNA sequence: TGTGCCAGCAGCCATAGACAGGGTGTGAACGAGCAGTACTTC. Translated: CASSHRQGVNEQYF.

Only one count was recorded for this clone. The chain combines TRBV7-2 with TRBJ2-5, with 7 bases identical to TRBD1. The V and J ends lost 3 bases and 13 bases, in that order; junction bases with no gene match: 11. The CDR3 extends over 13 amino acids. Germline loops: CDR1 SGHTA, CDR2 FQGNSA. DNA for the CDR3: TGTGCCAGCAGCTTTACAGGGGCCCGGTCTGGGTACTTC. As protein: CASSFTGARSGYF.

J is TRBJ1-1 and V is TRBV11-2; D uncertain. This CDR3 is 14 amino acids long. V was shortened by 1 base and J by 0 bases, with 6 bases between the two germline ends. Per the germline V gene, CDR1 is SGHAT and CDR2 is FQNNGV. CDR3 sequence (DNA): TGTGCCAGCAGCTTAGTGGGAGTGAACACTGAAGCTTTCTTT. Translated: CASSLVGVNTEAFF.

This chain links TRBV6-1 with TRBJ2-7, with D perhaps TRBD1 (6 bases). V was cut by 2 bases and J by 2 bases, with 7 bases left in between. The CDR3 length is 13 residues. Germline CDR1 reads MNHNS; CDR2 reads SASEGT. The CDR3 DNA follows: TGTGCCAGCAGTGAACAGGGGCCCTACGAGCAGTACTTC. Amino acids: CASSEQGPYEQYF.

The sample holds one count of this clone. V gene TRBV7-8 combines with J gene TRBJ2-3; 11 positions match TRBD2. This CDR3 has 17 residues. The V and J ends lost 2 bases and 3 bases, in that order; junction bases with no gene match: 7. Germline V gene sequence: CDR1 SGHVS, CDR2 FQNEAQ. The CDR3 DNA is TGTGCCAGCAGCTTAAGTAGCGGGGGGGCCGGGACAGATACGCAGTATTTT. Its protein is CASSLSSGGAGTDTQYF.

The chain joins TRBV28 to TRBJ2-7; 11 bases match TRBD1. The CDR3 runs 15 residues. The J segment lost 4 bases and the V segment lost 6 bases, leaving 8 bases of the junction unmatched. Germline CDR1 and CDR2: MDHEN and SYDVKM. The DNA of the CDR3 is TGTGCCAGCAGCTCATCGGGACAGGGGGGGTACGAGCAGTACTTC. Translation: CASSSSGQGGYEQYF.

This chain links TRBV15 with TRBJ2-5, with a tentative D call TRBD2 (5 bases). V was cut by 1 base and J by 1 base, with 10 bases left in between. Germline V gene data show CDR1 as LNHNV and CDR2 as YYDKDF (reference sequence). The CDR3 contains 15 residues. The CDR3: CATSRGGVSQETQYF. CDR3 coding DNA: TGTGCCACCAGCAGAGGGGGAGTTTCCCAAGAGACCCAGTACTTC.

V and J are TRBV18 and TRBJ1-2; D remains unclear. Germline V gene sequence: CDR1 KGHSH, CDR2 LQKENI. Between the trimmed V and J ends, which lost 3 bases and 5 bases, there was a span of 10 bases. This CDR3 comprises 13 residues. The CDR3 bases are TGTGCCAGCTCACCTGAGGAGGTTTATGGCTACACCTTC. It is translated as CASSPEEVYGYTF. The full variable domain, rest sourced from reference TRBV18 and TRBJ1-2, is NAGVMQNPRHLVRRRGQEARLRCSPMKGHSHVYWYRQLPEEGLKFMVYLQKENIIDESGMPKERFSAEFPKEGPSILRIQQVVRGDSAAYFCASSPEEVYGYTFGSGTRLTVV.

This clone has only a few counts. V usage is TRBV30 and J usage is TRBJ1-5; 8 bases fit TRBD1. The J segment lost 7 bases and the V segment lost 3 bases, leaving 8 bases of the junction unmatched. The CDR3 contains 14 residues. The germline V gene has CDR1 GTSNPN and CDR2 SVGIG (reference sequence). CDR3 sequence reads: CAWSPGQGGQPQHF. CDR3 nucleotides: TGTGCCTGGAGCCCCGGACAGGGCGGCCAGCCCCAGCATTTT.

The rearrangement links TRBV4-3 to TRBJ2-7; TRBD1 is a possible D gene (6 bases). CDR3 length equals 17 residues. V shed 1 base and J shed 1 base, with 17 bases lying between them. Germline CDR1 is LGHNA and CDR2 is YSLEER. In DNA, the CDR3 is TGCGCCAGCAGCCAAGCGAGAGGCCAGGGGTTATCCTACGAGCAGTACTTC. Amino acid sequence: CASSQARGQGLSYEQYF.

This clone was observed a few times. This chain uses TRBV4-1 with TRBJ1-1; D gene unclear. V was clipped by 2 bases and J by 3 bases, with 10 bases between them. This CDR3 has 14 residues. CDR1 MGHRA and CDR2 YSYEKL come from the germline V gene. The CDR3 nucleotides are TGCGCCAGCAGCCAATACCTTCGAGACACTGAAGCTTTCTTT. As protein: CASSQYLRDTEAFF.

The V and J genes are TRBV12-5 and TRBJ2-3; the match to TRBD2 covers 10 bases. Germline CDR1 and CDR2: LGHNT and FRNRAP. Germline trimming cut 2 bases from V and 2 bases from J; bases unmatched to any gene: 13. CDR3 length: 19 residues. The CDR3 spells CASGLIPGGLAGVTDTQYF. Written as DNA, the CDR3 is TGTGCTAGTGGTTTGATCCCAGGAGGGCTAGCGGGGGTCACAGATACGCAGTATTTT.

The V call is TRBV7-3, the J call TRBJ1-1; 10 bases align to TRBD1. The V gene's germline CDR1 is SGHTA and CDR2 FQGTGA. The CDR3 has 14 residues. Unmatched junction bases numbered 2, after V lost 5 bases and J lost 2 bases. Here the CDR3 DNA reads TGTGCCAGCAGCCGACAGGGGGCCAACACTGAAGCTTTCTTT. This sequence encodes CASSRQGANTEAFF.

The gene calls are TRBV7-3 and TRBJ2-1, with 7 bases lining up with TRBD2. V lost 5 bases, J lost 9 bases, and 13 bases stayed unmatched. The CDR3 extends over 15 amino acids. Germline CDR1 reads SGHTA; CDR2 reads FQGTGA. CDR3 DNA: TGTGCCAGCAGCCCCACGTGGGCGGGAGTGGTTGAGCAGTTCTTC. Its translation is CASSPTWAGVVEQFF.

This clone is a singleton in its sample. The chain uses TRBV27 and TRBJ2-1, with D possibly matching TRBD2 (6 bases). The CDR3 is 12 amino acids. CDR1 and CDR2 from the germline V gene are MNHEY and SMNVEV (reference sequence). The V and J ends lost 5 bases and 8 bases respectively, with 10 bases between them. CDR3 nucleotides: TGTGCCAGCAGTGCGGGGAACCATGAGCAGTTCTTC. It specifies CASSAGNHEQFF.

The CDR3 coding sequence is TGTGCCAGCAGCGGAGGGACAGGACAAGAGACCCAGTACTTC. This encodes CASSGGTGQETQYF. The V gene is TRBV6-6, the J gene TRBJ2-5; 8 nucleotides match TRBD1. Germline V gene lookup returns CDR1 MNHNY and CDR2 SVGAGI (reference sequence). The CDR3 sequence is 14 residues long. J lost 2 bases, V lost 6 bases, and 5 bases had no gene match.